This T cell receptor beta chain was captured in a study of identical twins. Carrying unique molecular identifiers, the cDNA also gained a universal primer site through template switching. Via MiXCR, TCRdb re-called the 5' RACE reads, giving one row per CDR3 protein. The repertoire consists of a few hundred thousand distinct CDR3 sequences, with more than 9.5% occurring once and the leading ten covering approximately 4%. Trimming shortened V by 4 bases and J by 0 bases, and 7 bases separated the two germline ends. The CDR3 extends over 12 amino acids. The V gene's germline CDR1 is SQVTM and CDR2 ANQGSEA. This clonotype has a handful of counts. These data also formed part of another study, on yellow fever vaccine responses in identical twins.

J is TRBJ2-7 and V is TRBV29-1; D call uncertain. This receptor was obtained from a woman between 18 and 29 years old in good health. Sequenced: memory (CD45RO+) T cells sorted from blood. The CDR3 DNA is TGCAGCGTTGCGAAGAGCTCCTACGAGCAGTACTTC. This gives the protein CSVAKSSYEQYF.